This TCR beta chain came from a study of CD8 T cells in Susac syndrome (dated by TCRdb to about 2019). Study-level background: Among the sequenced Susac syndrome patients, five or six had clinically active disease and fewer than 10 were in clinical remission. At blood withdrawal, Susac syndrome patients were either therapy-naive, taking corticosteroids (in some cases with IVIg as well), or taking IVIg alone. Whether CD8+ T cell activation and differentiation in Susac syndrome was antigen driven was tested using repertoire sequencing. Clonality of the CD8+ T cell repertoire was compared between around eleven healthy donors, about 14 Susac syndrome patients and under 16 multiple sclerosis patients. Summary of the overall study and its limitations: Approximately 17 Susac-specific public clones were identified in the total CD8+ repertoire, and a few Susac-specific public clones were identified in the CD8+ TEMRA repertoire. The number of individuals in the TCR sequencing and HLA analysis was recognized as being relatively small. Clonal expansion was observed in Susac syndrome CD8+ repertoires, with the highest expansion in CD8+ TEMRA cells and greater expansion in clinically active than in remitting patients.

V is reduced by 2 bases and J by 3 bases, leaving a spacing of 12 bases between them. According to the germline V gene, CDR1 reads SGDLS and CDR2 reads YYNGEE. The CDR3 measures 15 amino acids from cysteine to phenylalanine. Of the read, only the CDR3 DNA is kept; its 45 bases are in frame from base 1. On this clonotype: Its cognate antigen has yet to be identified. Qualities for individual bases were not recorded, and no much larger clone is one base off.

Peripheral blood CD8+ and CD4+ T cells from healthy donors, Susac syndrome patients and multiple sclerosis patients were profiled using high-throughput TCR beta sequencing. The Susac syndrome patients fulfilled recently defined diagnostic criteria for definite or probable disease. Bulk CD8+ and CD4+ T cells were purified by magnetic negative isolation, whereas CD8+ TEMRA cells were enriched by FACS. Blood was collected in EDTA tubes and processed within 24 hours, with PBMCs isolated through density gradient centrifugation. PBMCs intended for TCR sequencing were frozen in liquid nitrogen and were later thawed in a 37 degrees C water bath. The sorted or isolated CD4+, CD8+ and CD8+ TEMRA cells reached a purity of at least 90%. RNA was extracted using the RNeasy kit, and about 0.45 to 1 ug of the RNA was reverse transcribed with random hexamers. TCR beta CDR3 regions were amplified with the immunoSEQ multiplex PCR assay covering 54 Vbeta and 13 Jbeta segments. Bias from PCR amplification was corrected by using a synthetic template baseline for primer optimization and for computational correction. Turning to the authors' computational methods: Reads were annotated to V, D and J genes per IMGT and analyzed with immunoSEQ Analyzer, keeping only productive sequences. Clonality was computed as one minus Shannon entropy normalized by log2 of the number of productive unique sequences. For each patient and control, public and private clones were evaluated within the 100 most prevalent clones. A clone was defined as Susac-specific if it was absent from the healthy and MS cohorts, from roughly 1,000 published viral clones and from other ImmuneACCESS disease sequences. TCRdb passed the public sequencing reads through fastp at Q25 and MiXCR, retaining productive beta sequences. CDR3 protein duplicates are merged, each entry listing the most common genes and DNA. For this entry, the V and J calls and clone size follow TCRdb and not the study's own pipeline. The table for this sample lists 100,000 to 150,000 distinct CDR3 sequences; 90% to 95% of them were counted only once. The ten largest account for approximately 0.2% of the sample.

The chain couples TRBV9 to TRBJ2-1, with a weak D call of TRBD2 (6 bases match). The clonotype was recovered from a human donor with Susac syndrome. The sample comprised CD8+ T cells from PBMCs. DNA sequence: TGTGCCAGCAGCGTTGGAGGGCACCTCTACAATGAGCAGTTCTTC. Its protein reads: CASSVGGHLYNEQFF.